The following is a TCR beta chain sequence with its context. Its cognate antigen is unknown. This sample is part of a study of monozygotic twins with cystic fibrosis. Overall study context: With about 15 PCR cycles, barcoded libraries came from around 2.9 micrograms of fragmented DNA. General study findings and limits: Clonality was generally low (median approximately 0.0094), higher in the most severe patients. J usage was most co-twin-similar in 8 of 16 pairs, V in 13.

Measured with immunoSEQ multiplex PCR; TCRdb has only the in-frame clones, and not every one. The data contain tens of thousands of clones, around 82% of them singletons. V gave up 1 base and J gave up 3 bases, with 13 bases separating them. This CDR3 has 14 amino acids. From germline, CDR1 is GTSNPN and CDR2 SVGIG (reference sequence). The sequence was obtained from a girl aged 2 to 9 with cystic fibrosis. V and J are TRBV30 and TRBJ2-7; possibly TRBD2 for D (5 bases). Sequencing was done on a sample of blood. CDR3 nucleotide sequence: TGTGCCTGGAGTGGGAGGAGCCTTCTCTACGAGCAGTACTTC. It translates to CAWSGRSLLYEQYF.